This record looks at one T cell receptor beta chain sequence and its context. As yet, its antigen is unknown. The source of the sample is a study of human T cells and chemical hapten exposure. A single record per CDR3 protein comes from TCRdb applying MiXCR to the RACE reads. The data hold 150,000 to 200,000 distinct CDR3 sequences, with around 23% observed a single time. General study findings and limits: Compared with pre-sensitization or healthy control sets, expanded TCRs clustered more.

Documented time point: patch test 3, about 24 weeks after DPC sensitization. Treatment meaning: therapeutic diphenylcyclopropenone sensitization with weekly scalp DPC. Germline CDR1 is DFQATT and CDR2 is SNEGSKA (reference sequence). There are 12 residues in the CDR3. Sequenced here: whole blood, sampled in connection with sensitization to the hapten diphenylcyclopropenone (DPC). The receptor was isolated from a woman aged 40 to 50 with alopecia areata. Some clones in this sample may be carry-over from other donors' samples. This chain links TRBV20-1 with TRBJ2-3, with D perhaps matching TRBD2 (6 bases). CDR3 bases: TGCAGGGCGGGACTTGAGGTAGATACGCAGTATTTT. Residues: CRAGLEVDTQYF.